A single sample is the source of the 22 T cell receptor beta chains below, sequenced in a study of beta chain features in type 1 diabetes. Expressed TCRB transcripts were sequenced after all isolated RNA was converted to cDNA. The method was immunoSEQ multiplex PCR; TCRdb's version includes in-frame clones alone and lacks a portion of them. The sample lists roughly 350,000 clones; roughly 11% were seen once. Sequenced sample: naive CD4+ T cells from blood. The receptors derive from a young woman in good health.

This clone was seen only a few times. This chain uses TRBV14 with TRBJ2-1, with 10 positions matching TRBD2. Per germline, CDR1 SGHDN and CDR2 FVKESK. CDR3 size: 15 residues. Trimming cost V 4 bases and J 5 bases; bases outside gene matches: 5. CDR3 loop: CASSPSGRANNEQFF. The CDR3 coding sequence is TGTGCCAGCAGCCCAAGCGGGAGGGCCAACAATGAGCAGTTCTTC. The full variable domain, with the rest looked up from reference TRBV14 and TRBJ2-1, is EAGVTQFPSHSVIEKGQTVTLRCDPISGHDNLYWYRRVMGKEIKFLLHFVKESKQDESGMPNNRFLAERTGGTYSTLKVQPAELEDSGVYFCASSPSGRANNEQFFGPGTRLTVL.

This rearrangement joins TRBV29-1 to TRBJ2-5; no clear D. The CDR3 contains 14 residues. The germline V and J ends were trimmed by 3 bases and 5 bases, with 16 bases remaining between them. The V gene's germline CDR1 is SQVTM and CDR2 ANQGSEA. The CDR3 is CSVDLILSGETQYF. The CDR3 DNA reads as TGCAGCGTTGATCTGATTCTATCCGGGGAGACCCAGTACTTC.

This clone was observed a few times. The junction differs from germline at one of its ends, possibly a read error. This sequence joins TRBV28 and TRBJ2-7; TRBD1 matches at 7 bases. Germline V gene sequence: CDR1 MDHEN, CDR2 SYDVKM. The CDR3 loop spans 13 amino acids. CDR3 amino acids: CASSYRAQGSSNF. The DNA of the CDR3 is TGTGCCAGCAGTTACCGTGCACAGGGGTCTAGCAACTTC.

V gene TRBV28 combines with J gene TRBJ2-7, with D tentatively TRBD2 (6 bases). V was pared by 10 bases and J by 5 bases, with 18 bases between. CDR1 MDHEN and CDR2 SYDVKM come from the germline V gene. The CDR3 spans 13 residues. Here the CDR3 reads CATLRDLVHEQYF. The CDR3 nucleotides are TGTGCCACCCTGCGGGACTTGGTCCACGAGCAGTACTTC.

Only a few counts were recorded for this clone. The V gene is TRBV29-1, the J gene TRBJ2-4; 16 nucleotides agree with TRBD2. Germline V CDR1 and CDR2: SQVTM, ANQGSEA. The CDR3 is 15 amino acids. With V trimmed by 7 bases and J by 4 bases, 4 bases remained unmatched. CDR3 nucleotides: TGCAGCGCCATGGGACTAGCGGGAGGGAAAAACATTCAGTACTTC. Its protein product is CSAMGLAGGKNIQYF.

Only a few counts were recorded for this clone. J is TRBJ2-7 and V is TRBV20-1, with D unclear. V was trimmed by 6 bases and J by 0 bases, leaving 6 bases between them. CDR3 length: 11 amino acids. CDR1 is DFQATT, CDR2 SNEGSKA, per germline (reference sequence). The CDR3: CSAPTSYEQYF. The CDR3 DNA sequence: TGCAGTGCCCCTACCTCCTACGAGCAGTACTTC.

In regard to this clone: The same CDR3 is also encoded by other DNA sequences in this sample. The genes are TRBV18 and TRBJ2-5; 8 bases match TRBD1. The V and J ends lost 3 bases and 4 bases, in that order; junction bases with no gene match: 4. CDR1 is KGHSH, CDR2 LQKENI, per germline. The CDR3 has 14 amino acids. This CDR3 reads CASSPQDRGETQYF. DNA for the CDR3: TGTGCCAGCTCACCTCAAGACAGGGGAGAGACCCAGTACTTC.

This clone was counted a few times. This sequence joins TRBV14 and TRBJ2-1, with TRBD2 matching over 12 bases. Germline CDR1 and CDR2: SGHDN and FVKESK. The J segment lost 2 bases and the V segment lost 4 bases, leaving 9 bases of the junction unmatched. This CDR3 is 18 amino acids long. The DNA of the CDR3 is TGTGCCAGCAGCCGCGTGGGGACTAGCGGGCTAGCCTACAATGAGCAGTTCTTC. It is translated as CASSRVGTSGLAYNEQFF.

This clone was seen a few times. The chain uses TRBV5-1 and TRBJ2-3; 9 bases are a match to TRBD1. CDR1 is SGHRS, CDR2 YFSETQ, per germline. Trimming took 4 bases from V and 4 from J; bases not matched to a gene: 4. CDR3 length equals 14 residues. The CDR3 DNA is TGCGCCAGCAGCCCGGACAGGGGACCAGATACGCAGTATTTT. It specifies CASSPDRGPDTQYF. The entire variable domain, with the rest obtained from reference TRBV5-1 and TRBJ2-3, is as follows: KAGVTQTPRYLIKTRGQQVTLSCSPISGHRSVSWYQQTPGQGLQFLFEYFSETQRNKGNFPGRFSGRQFSNSRSEMNVSTLELGDSALYLCASSPDRGPDTQYFGPGTRLTVL.

The table lists this clone with a few counts. The chain employs TRBV28 and TRBJ1-5, with 8 bases identical to TRBD1. The CDR3 sequence is 14 residues long. The V and J ends lost 3 bases and 6 bases, in that order; junction bases with no gene match: 4. Germline CDR1 and CDR2: MDHEN and SYDVKM. The CDR3 DNA is TGTGCCAGCAGTTTCGGACAGGGCACTCAGCCCCAGCATTTT. Its protein is CASSFGQGTQPQHF.

This clone was seen a handful of times. The chain links TRBV6-6 to TRBJ1-3; D unresolved. With 0 bases removed from V and 0 bases from J, the gap between germline ends came to 9 bases. The germline CDR1 and CDR2 sequences are MNHNY and SVGAGI (reference sequence). The CDR3 is 16 residues long. This CDR3 is CASSYSRPASGNTIYF. The CDR3 coding sequence is TGTGCCAGCAGTTACTCCAGGCCGGCCTCTGGAAACACCATATATTTT.

This chain connects TRBV7-2 to TRBJ1-2; 9 nucleotides line up with TRBD1. Looked up from germline, CDR1 is SGHTA and CDR2 is FQGNSA. This CDR3 region has 14 residues. J gave up 4 bases and V 4 bases, and 4 bases lay outside the gene matches. CDR3 amino acids: CASSSTGGGYGYTF. Written as DNA, the CDR3 is TGTGCCAGCAGCTCGACAGGGGGGGGCTATGGCTACACCTTC.

The V and J genes are TRBV5-1 and TRBJ2-5; 7 nucleotides agree with TRBD2. This CDR3 contains 13 residues. The germline gives CDR1 SGHRS, CDR2 YFSETQ. V shed 4 bases, J shed 5 bases, and the junction held 5 bases outside the gene matches. The CDR3 DNA sequence: TGCGCCAGCAGCGCGGGAGTCCTGGAGACCCAGTACTTC. Amino acids: CASSAGVLETQYF.

This clone showed up just a few times. In nucleotides, the CDR3 is TGTGCCAGCAGCGGGACAGTAAAAGAGACCCAGTACTTC. Protein product: CASSGTVKETQYF. The rearrangement links TRBV5-4 to TRBJ2-5, with TRBD1 matching over 7 bases. The trim removed 4 bases at V and 3 bases at J, leaving 3 bases unmatched. The CDR3 extends over 13 amino acids. Germline V gene lookup returns CDR1 SGHNT and CDR2 YYREEE (reference sequence).

This chain uses TRBV27 with TRBJ2-7; 11 nucleotides align to TRBD2. Germline CDR1 MNHEY, CDR2 SMNVEV (reference sequence). Trimming took 5 bases from V and 0 from J; bases not matched to a gene: 6. The CDR3 has 16 amino acids. CDR3 sequence reads: CASSKLSGRASYEQYF. CDR3 DNA sequence: TGTGCCAGCAGTAAACTTAGCGGGAGGGCCTCCTACGAGCAGTACTTC.

The rearrangement links TRBV28 to TRBJ1-1; no definite D call. The CDR3 is 12 amino acids. V gave up 6 bases and J gave up 0 bases, with 5 bases separating them. CDR1 is MDHEN, CDR2 SYDVKM, per germline. CDR3 in amino acids: CASSFLNTEAFF. CDR3 nucleotides: TGTGCCAGCAGCTTTTTGAACACTGAAGCTTTCTTT.

The CDR3, as DNA: TGTGCCATCAGTGTGTTAGCAGCCAATGAGCAGTTCTTC. This codes for CAISVLAANEQFF. The rearrangement links TRBV10-3 to TRBJ2-1; no definite D call. The length of the CDR3 is 13 residues. CDR1 and CDR2 from the germline V gene are ENHRY and SYGVKD. The V gene lost 4 bases and the J gene lost 6 bases, with 10 bases spanning the gap.

The V gene is TRBV9, the J gene TRBJ2-5, with a weak D call TRBD2 (5 bases). This CDR3 has 18 amino acids. Germline V gene data show CDR1 as SGDLS and CDR2 as YYNGEE. Trimming removed 1 base at V and 1 base at J, with 20 bases between. In DNA, the CDR3 is TGTGCCAGCAGCGTATCGGCTAGCAGCCTATCCACCCAAGAGACCCAGTACTTC. This translates into CASSVSASSLSTQETQYF.

The rearrangement uses TRBV7-2 and TRBJ2-7, with TRBD1 as a possible D gene (5 bases). Germline V gives CDR1 SGHTA, CDR2 FQGNSA. The germline V and J ends were trimmed by 3 bases and 2 bases, with 8 bases remaining between them. The CDR3 contains 13 residues. The CDR3 coding sequence is TGTGCCAGCAGCTTCGGCAGGGCCTACGAGCAGTACTTC. This gives the protein CASSFGRAYEQYF.

This clone turned up a few times. This chain links TRBV7-9 with TRBJ1-1; no definite D call. CDR3 length: 13 residues. In germline, CDR1 is SEHNR, CDR2 FQNEAQ (reference sequence). V was shortened by 6 bases and J by 2 bases, with 10 bases between the two germline ends. CDR3 protein: CASREGVNTEAFF. The CDR3 nucleotides read TGTGCCAGCAGGGAGGGAGTCAACACTGAAGCTTTCTTT.

This chain connects TRBV27 to TRBJ2-7; a possible D gene is TRBD2 (6 bases). The CDR3 is made up of 13 amino acids. Germline V gives CDR1 MNHEY, CDR2 SMNVEV (reference sequence). V dropped 0 bases and J dropped 4 bases, with 7 bases sitting between them. The CDR3 loop is CASSLSSGYEQYF. CDR3 sequence (DNA): TGTGCCAGCAGTTTATCAAGCGGGTACGAGCAGTACTTC.

The CDR3 DNA reads TGTGCCAGCAGCCGAATGGGACTAGCGCCATACAATGAGCAGTTCTTC. Protein product: CASSRMGLAPYNEQFF. The V gene is TRBV6-6, the J gene TRBJ2-1; 10 nucleotides match TRBD2. J gave up 4 bases and V 6 bases, and 9 bases lay outside the gene matches. This CDR3 spans 16 amino acids. CDR1 MNHNY and CDR2 SVGAGI come from the germline V gene (reference sequence).